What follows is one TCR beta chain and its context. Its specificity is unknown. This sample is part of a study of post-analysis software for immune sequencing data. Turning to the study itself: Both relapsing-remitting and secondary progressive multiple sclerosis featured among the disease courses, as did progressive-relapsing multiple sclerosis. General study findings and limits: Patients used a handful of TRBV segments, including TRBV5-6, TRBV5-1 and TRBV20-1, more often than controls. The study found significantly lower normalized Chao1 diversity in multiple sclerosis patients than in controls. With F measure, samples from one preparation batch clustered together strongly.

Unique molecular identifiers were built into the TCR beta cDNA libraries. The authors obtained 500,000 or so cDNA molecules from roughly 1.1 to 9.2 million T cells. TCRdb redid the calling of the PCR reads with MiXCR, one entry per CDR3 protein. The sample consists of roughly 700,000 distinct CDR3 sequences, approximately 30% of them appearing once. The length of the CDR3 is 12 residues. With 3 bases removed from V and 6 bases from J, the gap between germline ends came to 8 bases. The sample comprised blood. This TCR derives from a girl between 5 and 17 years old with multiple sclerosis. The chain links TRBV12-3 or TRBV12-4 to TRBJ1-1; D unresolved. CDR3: CASSFGGPEAFF. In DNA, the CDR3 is TGTGCCAGCAGTTTTGGCGGCCCTGAAGCTTTCTTT.